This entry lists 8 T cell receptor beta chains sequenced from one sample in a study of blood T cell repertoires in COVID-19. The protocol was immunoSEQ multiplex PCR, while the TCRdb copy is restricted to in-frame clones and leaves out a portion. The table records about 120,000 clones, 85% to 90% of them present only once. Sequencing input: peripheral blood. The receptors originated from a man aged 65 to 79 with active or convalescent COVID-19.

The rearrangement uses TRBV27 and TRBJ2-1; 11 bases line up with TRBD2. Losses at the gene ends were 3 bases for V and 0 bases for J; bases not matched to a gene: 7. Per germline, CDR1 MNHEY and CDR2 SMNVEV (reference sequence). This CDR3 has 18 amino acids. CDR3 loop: CASSFGLAGGSSYNEQFF. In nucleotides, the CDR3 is TGTGCCAGCAGTTTCGGACTAGCGGGTGGGAGCTCCTACAATGAGCAGTTCTTC.

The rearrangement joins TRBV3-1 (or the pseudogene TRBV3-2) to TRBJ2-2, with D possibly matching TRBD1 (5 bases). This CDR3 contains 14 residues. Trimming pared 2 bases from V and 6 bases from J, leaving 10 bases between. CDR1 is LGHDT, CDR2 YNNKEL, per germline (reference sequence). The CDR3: CASSQQGMAGELFF. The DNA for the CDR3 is TGTGCCAGCAGCCAACAGGGCATGGCCGGGGAGCTGTTTTTT.

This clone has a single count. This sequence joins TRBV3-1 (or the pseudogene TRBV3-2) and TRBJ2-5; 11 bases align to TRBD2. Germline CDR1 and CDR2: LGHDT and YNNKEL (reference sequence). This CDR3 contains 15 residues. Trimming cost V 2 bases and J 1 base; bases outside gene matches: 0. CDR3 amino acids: CASSQLAGGQETQYF. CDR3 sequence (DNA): TGTGCCAGCAGCCAACTAGCGGGAGGCCAAGAGACCCAGTACTTC.

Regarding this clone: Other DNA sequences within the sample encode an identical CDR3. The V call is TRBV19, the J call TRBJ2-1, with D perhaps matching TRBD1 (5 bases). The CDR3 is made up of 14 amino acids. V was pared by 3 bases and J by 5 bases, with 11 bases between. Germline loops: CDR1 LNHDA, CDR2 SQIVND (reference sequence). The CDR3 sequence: CASSISAGNNEQFF. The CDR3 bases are TGTGCCAGTAGTATTTCGGCAGGGAACAATGAGCAGTTCTTC.

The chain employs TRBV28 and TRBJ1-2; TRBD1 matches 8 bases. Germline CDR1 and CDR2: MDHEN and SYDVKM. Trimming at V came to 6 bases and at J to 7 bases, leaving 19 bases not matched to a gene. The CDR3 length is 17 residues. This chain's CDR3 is CASSQGQVGSLQLGYTF. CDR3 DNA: TGTGCCAGCAGCCAGGGACAGGTGGGATCCCTTCAGCTTGGCTACACCTTC.

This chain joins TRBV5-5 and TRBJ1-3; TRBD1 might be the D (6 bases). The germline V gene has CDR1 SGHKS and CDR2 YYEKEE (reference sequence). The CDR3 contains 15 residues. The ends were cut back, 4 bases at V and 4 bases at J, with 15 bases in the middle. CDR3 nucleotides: TGTGCCAGCAGCACAGGACAGAATCTCGGAAACACCATATATTTT. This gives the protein CASSTGQNLGNTIYF.

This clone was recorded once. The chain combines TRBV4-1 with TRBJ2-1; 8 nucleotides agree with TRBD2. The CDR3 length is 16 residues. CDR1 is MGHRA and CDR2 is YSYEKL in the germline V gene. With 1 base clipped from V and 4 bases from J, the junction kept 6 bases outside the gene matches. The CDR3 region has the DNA TGCGCCAGCAGCCAAGCGCGACTAGCGACTTACAATGAGCAGTTCTTC. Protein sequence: CASSQARLATYNEQFF.

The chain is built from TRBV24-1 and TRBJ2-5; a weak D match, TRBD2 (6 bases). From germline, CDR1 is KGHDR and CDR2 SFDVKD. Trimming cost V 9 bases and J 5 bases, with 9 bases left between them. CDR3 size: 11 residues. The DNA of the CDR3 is TGTGCCACCGGGACTCGGGAGACCCAGTACTTC. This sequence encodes CATGTRETQYF.